This T cell receptor beta chain comes out of a study of T-cell memory formation after mild COVID-19. TCRdb independently ran MiXCR on the 5' RACE reads; one entry per CDR3 protein. The data hold around 300,000 distinct CDR3 sequences, with roughly a fifth observed a single time. Trimming removed 3 bases from V and 8 bases from J, with 17 bases in between. The CDR3 sequence is 15 residues long. V gene TRBV12-3 or TRBV12-4 combines with J gene TRBJ1-5, with D unclear. Sequenced material: PBMCs or a T cell subset sorted from them (not recorded which). This clonotype originated in a man between 18 and 29 years old who had mild COVID-19 (a few samples of this study predate the infection). Cell type and time point are not known. The CDR3, as DNA: TGTGCCAGCAGTTTTAGGGAAGGTCTTTGGGAGCCCCAGCATTTT. It is translated as CASSFREGLWEPQHF.